Below are 6 T cell receptor beta chains sequenced from a single sample in a study of T cell repertoires in cytomegalovirus infection (dated by TCRdb to the late 2010s). These TCRs' antigens remain unknown. The instrument given in TCRdb is Illumina HiSeq 1500. Clones were called with MiXCR by TCRdb after fastp trimmed the public reads at Q25, and only in-frame beta chains were retained. CDR3 protein sequences are deduplicated, and each keeps its most common genes and DNA. A total of 700,000 to 950,000 distinct CDR3 sequences appear in this sample, about 33% of them only once. The ten most abundant clones make up over 10% of the sample. The treatment or condition label of this sample denotes: in vitro stimulation with specific CMV peptide epitopes to enrich CMV-specific T cells. The material was cultured CD8+ T cells from PBMCs, obtained from culture after CMV antigen stimulation. The receptor set was obtained from a human donor in good health (CMV status not recorded). Some clones in this sample may be carry-over from other donors' samples.

V and J are TRBV4-1 and TRBJ1-1; D is undetermined. Germline V gene lookup returns CDR1 MGHRA and CDR2 YSYEKL. V lost 6 bases and J 0 bases, leaving 5 bases between the germline ends. The CDR3 consists of 12 residues. DNA for the CDR3: TGCGCCAGCAGTAATGTGAACACTGAAGCTTTCTTT. It specifies CASSNVNTEAFF.

This clonotype was detected ten times or more. This chain connects TRBV19 to TRBJ1-1, with unresolved D. Germline CDR1 reads LNHDA; CDR2 reads SQIVND (reference sequence). V was pared by 3 bases and J by 5 bases, with 10 bases between. The CDR3 length is 13 residues. The CDR3 sequence: CASSIRGRTEAFF. CDR3 bases: TGTGCCAGTAGTATCCGGGGAAGGACTGAAGCTTTCTTT.

This clonotype has a handful of counts. The chain combines TRBV6-1 with TRBJ2-1; D is perhaps TRBD2 (5 bases). The V end was cut by 2 bases, the J end by 8 bases, with 13 bases between. Germline values: CDR1 MNHNS, CDR2 SASEGT. This CDR3 is 14 amino acids long. The CDR3 region has the DNA TGTGCCAGCAGTGAACACGGGGTCGGCCATGAGCAGTTCTTC. This sequence encodes CASSEHGVGHEQFF.

In this sample, this clonotype turned up a few times. CDR3 loop: CASSQDQLEAFF. The CDR3, as DNA: TGCGCCAGCAGCCAAGATCAACTAGAAGCTTTCTTT. The genes are TRBV4-1 and TRBJ1-1; D call uncertain. V lost 0 bases, J lost 8 bases, and 7 bases lay in between. Germline loops: CDR1 MGHRA, CDR2 YSYEKL. The CDR3 sequence is 12 residues long.

The J gene is TRBJ1-2, the V gene TRBV27; D uncertain. This CDR3 region has 14 residues. V was cut by 4 bases and J by 0 bases, with 9 bases left in between. Per germline, CDR1 MNHEY and CDR2 SMNVEV (reference sequence). CDR3: CASSSTKTNYGYTF. In DNA form, the CDR3 reads TGTGCCAGCAGTTCGACAAAAACTAACTATGGCTACACCTTC.

This clonotype was counted many times. V gene TRBV7-2 combines with J gene TRBJ1-2; 8 nucleotides align to TRBD1. V lost 1 base and J lost 12; bases outside the gene matches: 16. CDR3 length: 16 residues. Germline V gene data show CDR1 as SGHTA and CDR2 as FQGNSA. CDR3 nucleotides: TGTGCCAGCAGCTTAGGCTGGGGGATGTACAGGGGGAAGAACACCTTC. Translating gives CASSLGWGMYRGKNTF.